The 10 T cell receptor beta chains below come from one sample, sequenced in a study of metastatic and nonmetastatic thyroid tumors. Ahead of thyroid surgery, no patient had received treatment of any kind. TCRdb called clones again from the PCR reads with MiXCR. Here the sample spans under 9,000 clones, approximately 44% being singletons. The sequenced sample was tumor tissue. The receptor source for this set is a male donor with papillary thyroid cancer or a benign thyroid nodule (not recorded which). Some clones in this sample may be carry-over from other donors' samples.

This rearrangement joins TRBV20-1 to TRBJ2-7, with 10 bases matching TRBD1. Per germline, CDR1 DFQATT and CDR2 SNEGSKA (reference sequence). This CDR3 is built from 15 residues. Trimming removed 3 bases from V and 5 bases from J; junction bases left unmatched: 10. The CDR3 nucleotides read TGCAGTGCTAGTGATTGGGACAGGGGTAGAGACGAGCAGTACTTC. This gives the protein CSASDWDRGRDEQYF.

The rearrangement links TRBV11-1 to TRBJ2-7; D is unclear. V was shortened by 1 base and J by 0 bases, with 7 bases between the two germline ends. Looked up from germline, CDR1 is SGHAT and CDR2 is FQDESV (reference sequence). The CDR3 contains 14 residues. DNA of the CDR3: TGTGCCAGCAGCTTAGGTGGAAGCTCCTACGAGCAGTACTTC. It codes for CASSLGGSSYEQYF.

The chain combines TRBV20-1 with TRBJ2-7; unclear D gene. Looked up from germline, CDR1 is DFQATT and CDR2 is SNEGSKA (reference sequence). V lost 5 bases to trimming and J lost 12 bases, with 17 bases between them. The length of the CDR3 is 11 residues. CDR3 DNA: TGCAGTGCTTACCTCTGGTACGACGTGTACTTC. It is translated as CSAYLWYDVYF.

The chain uses TRBV20-1 and TRBJ2-2, with 7 bases matching TRBD2. The CDR3 totals 16 residues. V shed 3 bases, J shed 3 bases, and the junction held 10 bases outside the gene matches. Germline V gene lookup returns CDR1 DFQATT and CDR2 SNEGSKA (reference sequence). The CDR3 bases are TGCAGTGCTAGCCCCTTAGGCGGGAGCTACACCGGGGAGCTGTTTTTT. Translation gives CSASPLGGSYTGELFF.

This clone has just a few counts. This rearrangement joins TRBV6-5 to TRBJ2-7, with TRBD2 matching over 12 bases. Germline assignment: CDR1 MNHEY and CDR2 SVGAGI. V trimming: 2 bases; J trimming: 4 bases; junction bases outside the gene matches: 0. The CDR3 loop spans 14 amino acids. This CDR3 is CASSYTSGRYEQYF. In nucleotides, the CDR3 is TGTGCCAGCAGTTACACTAGCGGGAGGTACGAGCAGTACTTC.

The chain has TRBV7-2 and TRBJ1-5, with D perhaps matching TRBD1 (5 bases). Between the trimmed V and J ends, which lost 3 bases and 7 bases, there was a span of 13 bases. The CDR3 has 14 amino acids. From germline, CDR1 is SGHTA and CDR2 FQGNSA. The CDR3: CASSFAGVEQPQHF. CDR3 DNA: TGTGCCAGCAGCTTCGCGGGGGTTGAACAGCCCCAGCATTTT. Together with reference TRBV7-2 and TRBJ1-5, the CDR3 gives the full variable domain: GAGVSQSPSNKVTEKGKDVELRCDPISGHTALYWYRQSLGQGLEFLIYFQGNSAPDKSGLPSDRFSAERTGGSVSTLTIQRTQQEDSAVYLCASSFAGVEQPQHFGDGTRLSIL.

V and J are TRBV24-1 and TRBJ2-3, with 8 positions matching TRBD2. After removal of 1 base from V and 2 bases from J, the junction contained 7 bases not matched to a gene. The CDR3 has 17 amino acids. Per the germline V gene, CDR1 is KGHDR and CDR2 is SFDVKD. The CDR3 reads CATSDFPLAGNTDTQYF. The DNA of the CDR3 is TGTGCCACCAGTGATTTCCCCCTAGCGGGTAACACAGATACGCAGTATTTT.

Here the CDR3 DNA reads TGTGCCTGGAGTGATACCTTAAAGACGGCTGGAAACACCATATATTTT. This codes for CAWSDTLKTAGNTIYF. This chain uses TRBV30 with TRBJ1-3; D gene ambiguous. The V and J ends lost 1 base and 2 bases respectively, with 15 bases between them. CDR1 and CDR2 (germline): GTSNPN, SVGIG (reference sequence). The CDR3 runs 16 residues.

CDR3 protein: CATSRRQENSPLHF. The CDR3 DNA reads as TGTGCCACCAGCAGAAGACAGGAGAATTCACCCCTCCACTTT. The V call is TRBV15, the J call TRBJ1-6, with TRBD1 as a possible D gene (6 bases). The CDR3 is 14 residues long. Trimming removed 2 bases from V and 7 bases from J, with 9 bases in between. Germline CDR1 and CDR2: LNHNV and YYDKDF (reference sequence).

CDR3 region: CASTSGRGVWDEQYF. CDR3 DNA: TGTGCCAGCACTTCAGGAAGGGGCGTCTGGGACGAGCAGTACTTC. The genes are TRBV6-5 and TRBJ2-7; D is perhaps TRBD1 (5 bases). The CDR3 contains 15 residues. CDR1 is MNHEY and CDR2 is SVGAGI in the germline V gene. Trimming cost V 7 bases and J 5 bases, with 21 bases left between them.